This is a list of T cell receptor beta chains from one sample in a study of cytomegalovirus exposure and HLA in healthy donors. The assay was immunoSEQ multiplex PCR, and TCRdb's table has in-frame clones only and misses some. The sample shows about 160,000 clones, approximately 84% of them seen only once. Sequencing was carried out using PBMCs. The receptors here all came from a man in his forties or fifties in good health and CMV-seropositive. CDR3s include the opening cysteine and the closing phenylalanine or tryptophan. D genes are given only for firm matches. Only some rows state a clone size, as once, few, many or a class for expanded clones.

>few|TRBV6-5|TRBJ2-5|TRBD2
CASTPAGGLQETQYF
TGTGCCAGCACCCCGGCGGGGGGGCTGCAAGAGACCCAGTACTTC
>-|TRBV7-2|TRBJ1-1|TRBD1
CASSLASRGLLAEAFF
TGTGCCAGCAGCTTAGCGAGCAGGGGGCTTCTCGCTGAAGCTTTCTTT
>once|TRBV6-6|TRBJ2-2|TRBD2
CASSYSAGAYTGELFF
TGTGCCAGCAGTTACTCGGCGGGAGCTTACACCGGGGAGCTGTTTTTT
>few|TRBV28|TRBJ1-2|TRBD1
CASSVQGAHYGYTF
TGTGCCAGCAGCGTACAGGGGGCGCACTATGGCTACACCTTC
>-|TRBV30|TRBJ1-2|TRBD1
CAIGTGGGYGYTF
TGTGCAATTGGGACAGGGGGTGGCTATGGCTACACCTTC
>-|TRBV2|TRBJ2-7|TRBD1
CASRGQGFHEQYF
TGTGCCAGCAGAGGACAGGGCTTCCACGAGCAGTACTTC
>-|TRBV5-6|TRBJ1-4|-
CASSSGRNGKLFF
TGTGCCAGCAGCTCAGGGCGAAATGGAAAACTGTTTTTT
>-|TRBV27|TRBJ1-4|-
CASSLRGTNEKLFF
TGTGCCAGCAGTTTAAGGGGAACTAATGAAAAACTGTTTTTT
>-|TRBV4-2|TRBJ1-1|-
CASSQGGGDEAFF
TGTGCCAGCAGCCAAGGTGGGGGGGATGAAGCTTTCTTT
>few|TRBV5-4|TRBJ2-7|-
CASSLAGNRYEQYF
TGTGCCAGCAGCTTGGCAGGGAATCGATACGAGCAGTACTTC
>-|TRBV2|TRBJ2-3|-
CASTGGSREDTQYF
TGTGCCAGCACCGGAGGCTCCCGTGAGGATACGCAGTATTTT
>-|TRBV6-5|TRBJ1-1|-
CASTVSVNTEAFF
TGTGCCAGCACGGTTTCTGTGAACACTGAAGCTTTCTTT
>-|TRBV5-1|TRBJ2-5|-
CASSLRGGVRETQYF
TGCGCCAGCAGCTTGAGAGGGGGAGTTCGAGAGACCCAGTACTTC
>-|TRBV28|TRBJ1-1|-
CASSPAGSMNTEAFF
TGTGCCAGCAGCCCCGCGGGGAGCATGAACACTGAAGCTTTCTTT
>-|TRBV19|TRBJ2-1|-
CASSIQGWSYNEQFF
TGTGCCAGTAGTATTCAGGGGTGGTCCTACAATGAGCAGTTCTTC
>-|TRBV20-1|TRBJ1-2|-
CSAGRGGYTF
TGCAGTGCTGGGAGGGGCGGCTACACCTTC
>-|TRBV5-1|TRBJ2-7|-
CASSLDPSSYEQYF
TGCGCCAGCAGCTTGGATCCTTCTTCCTACGAGCAGTACTTC
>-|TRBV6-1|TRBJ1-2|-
CASSETLTVNYGYTF
TGTGCCAGCAGTGAAACTTTGACAGTTAACTATGGCTACACCTTC
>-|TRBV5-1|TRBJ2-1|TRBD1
CASSLAQTTGASNEQFF
TGCGCCAGCAGCTTGGCCCAAACGACAGGGGCGAGCAATGAGCAGTTCTTC
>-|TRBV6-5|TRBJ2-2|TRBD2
CASSSRVAGLAGELFF
TGTGCCAGCAGTTCCCGGGTAGCGGGATTAGCCGGGGAGCTGTTTTTT
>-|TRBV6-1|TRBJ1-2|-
CASSEAPAGMAGDYGYTF
TGTGCCAGCAGTGAAGCGCCCGCGGGGATGGCAGGCGATTATGGCTACACCTTC
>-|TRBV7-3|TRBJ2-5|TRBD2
CASSQSGRARETQYF
TGTGCCAGCAGTCAAAGCGGGAGGGCCAGAGAGACCCAGTACTTC
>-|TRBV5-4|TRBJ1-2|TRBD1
CASSLDRGTGGYTF
TGTGCCAGCAGCTTGGACAGGGGAACAGGTGGCTACACCTTC
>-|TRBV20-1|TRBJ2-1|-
CRGAGVPEGFF
TGCAGGGGGGCGGGGGTCCCGGAGGGGTTCTTC
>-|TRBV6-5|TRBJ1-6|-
CANGGGRHSPLHF
TGTGCCAACGGCGGGGGACGGCATTCACCCCTCCACTTT
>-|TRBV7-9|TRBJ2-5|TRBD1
CASSLGGQIFQETQYF
TGTGCCAGCAGCTTAGGGGGACAGATCTTTCAAGAGACCCAGTACTTC